The clone carrying this T cell receptor (beta chain) was counted a single time. This sample stems from a study of blood T cell repertoires in COVID-19. Study-level information: T cells, B-cell-depleted T cells, or PBMCs supplied cDNA or gDNA.

In the original workflow: The assay estimated nucleated cells by amplifying reference gene primers. Assay used: immunoSEQ multiplex PCR; TCRdb lists only in-frame clones, some missing. V and J calls and clone size follow that table, whereas D and trimming were derived from the DNA. The sample lists 350,000 to 450,000 clones; 88% were seen once. Participants came from about two dozen US areas, aged roughly 18 to 100 years. Exposed volunteers were people who met a COVID-19 case within 2 weeks before study entry. CDR3 size: 15 residues. Germline V gives CDR1 MNHNS, CDR2 SASEGT. Trimming cost V 3 bases and J 0 bases, with 9 bases left between them.

This clonotype originated in a woman between 18 and 30 years old who had been exposed to COVID-19. The sample comprised PBMCs or T cells enriched from blood (not recorded which). The chain combines TRBV6-1 with TRBJ1-3; D gene unclear. This CDR3 reads CASSDVLSSGNTIYF. The CDR3 DNA follows: TGTGCCAGCAGTGACGTACTTAGCTCTGGAAACACCATATATTTT.